The 13 T cell receptor beta chains reported below all come from one sample, sequenced in a study of follicular helper T cells after annual influenza vaccination. Time point defined: 2014-2015 season, pre-vaccination. This table comes from immunoSEQ multiplex PCR, and its TCRdb copy is limited to in-frame clones, with some not included. Altogether about 15,000 clones are present, around four fifths being singletons, with the ten largest covering about 0.41%. The sequencing here drew on CXCR5- memory CD4+ T cells sorted from blood, taken on the day of influenza vaccination. These receptors all come from an adult who received the influenza vaccine.

The V gene is TRBV5-1, the J gene TRBJ2-5, with D unclear. This CDR3 region has 13 residues. The germline CDR1 and CDR2 sequences are SGHRS and YFSETQ. The germline V and J ends were trimmed by 0 bases and 1 base, with 4 bases remaining between them. This CDR3 is CASSLVTQETQYF. The DNA of the CDR3 is TGCGCCAGCAGCTTGGTGACCCAAGAGACCCAGTACTTC.

CDR3 nucleotides: TGTGCCAGCAGCTCCCGTTTGGGGGGGGAAAAACTGTTTTTT. This sequence encodes CASSSRLGGEKLFF. This chain connects TRBV7-2 to TRBJ1-4, with D possibly TRBD1 on 5 matching bases. The germline V gene has CDR1 SGHTA and CDR2 FQGNSA. V dropped 4 bases and J dropped 8 bases, with 14 bases sitting between them. The CDR3 length is 14 residues.

The chain combines TRBV4-1 with TRBJ2-7; a weak D match, TRBD1 (5 bases). CDR1 and CDR2 from the germline V gene are MGHRA and YSYEKL. This CDR3 is built from 14 residues. Trimming removed 0 bases from V and 6 bases from J, with 12 bases in between. In nucleotides, the CDR3 is TGCGCCAGCAGCCAAGAGGAACAGGTGGGCGAGCAGTACTTC. It codes for CASSQEEQVGEQYF.

The V and J genes are TRBV7-6 and TRBJ2-5; 8 bases are shared with TRBD2. This CDR3 has 13 residues. Germline CDR1 reads SGHVS; CDR2 reads FNYEAQ. The J segment lost 5 bases and the V segment lost 2 bases, leaving 1 base of the junction unmatched. The CDR3 protein is CASSLPGGETQYF. CDR3 sequence (DNA): TGTGCCAGCAGCTTACCGGGAGGGGAGACCCAGTACTTC.

This clone was detected a few times. The rearrangement joins TRBV2 to TRBJ1-2; weak D call: TRBD1 (5 bases). Germline CDR1 reads SNHLY; CDR2 reads FYNNEI. The CDR3 runs to 15 residues. The germline V and J ends were trimmed by 0 bases and 7 bases, with 15 bases remaining between them. The DNA of the CDR3 is TGTGCCAGCAGTGAAGCGCAGGGCCGGGTCTCTGGCTACACCTTC. Protein: CASSEAQGRVSGYTF.

The chain has TRBV7-9 and TRBJ2-3, with D possibly matching TRBD1 (7 bases). The germline V gene has CDR1 SEHNR and CDR2 FQNEAQ (reference sequence). V lost 4 bases, J lost 2 bases, and 13 bases lay in between. This CDR3 is 15 amino acids long. CDR3 sequence (DNA): TGTGCCAGCAGCTCGTTCAGGGGGGCCACAGATACGCAGTATTTT. This codes for CASSSFRGATDTQYF. Variable domain in full (rest from reference TRBV7-9 and TRBJ2-3): DTGVSQNPRHKITKRGQNVTFRCDPISEHNRLYWYRQTLGQGPEFLTYFQNEAQLEKSRLLSDRFSAERPKGSFSTLEIQRTEQGDSAMYLCASSSFRGATDTQYFGPGTRLTVL.

This clone was counted only a few times. The chain has TRBV5-1 and TRBJ1-2, with D possibly being TRBD1 (6 bases). This CDR3 region has 16 residues. The germline V gene has CDR1 SGHRS and CDR2 YFSETQ. Deletions cut 3 bases from V and 0 bases from J, with 15 bases between. CDR3 in amino acids: CASSYNTGLANYGYTF. Written as DNA, the CDR3 is TGCGCCAGCAGCTACAACACAGGGTTAGCTAACTATGGCTACACCTTC.

The chain is built from TRBV7-8 and TRBJ1-2; D possibly corresponds to TRBD1 (5 bases). This CDR3 has 14 residues. V was shortened by 5 bases and J by 3 bases, with 13 bases between the two germline ends. Germline V gene sequence: CDR1 SGHVS, CDR2 FQNEAQ. The CDR3 region is CASSRGLGYYGYTF. DNA for the CDR3: TGTGCCAGCAGCAGGGGCTTGGGGTACTATGGCTACACCTTC.

V and J are TRBV9 and TRBJ2-1, with 11 bases that match TRBD2. The CDR3 covers 20 residues. CDR1 and CDR2 (germline): SGDLS, YYNGEE. Trimming at V came to 3 bases and at J to 1 base, leaving 15 bases not matched to a gene. Here the CDR3 reads CASSGGQGRLAGNSYNEQFF. The CDR3 nucleotides read TGTGCCAGCAGCGGGGGACAAGGACGACTAGCGGGGAATTCCTACAATGAGCAGTTCTTC.

The J gene is TRBJ2-7, the V gene TRBV6-4; 8 nucleotides match TRBD1. The ends lost 2 bases at V and 5 bases at J; junction bases unmatched: 11. The germline CDR1 and CDR2 sequences are MRHNA and SNTAGT. The CDR3 spans 16 residues. The CDR3: CASSDPLDRVFNEQYF. CDR3 nucleotide sequence: TGTGCCAGCAGTGACCCACTGGACAGGGTGTTCAACGAGCAGTACTTC.

V and J are TRBV7-3 and TRBJ2-1, with 8 bases identical to TRBD2. J was trimmed by 6 bases and V by 4 bases; bases with no gene match: 11. The CDR3 runs to 16 residues. CDR1 and CDR2 from the germline V gene are SGHTA and FQGTGA. In DNA form, the CDR3 reads TGTGCCAGCAGCTCTTCCGGGACTAGTCGGGTCAATGAGCAGTTCTTC. Translation gives CASSSSGTSRVNEQFF.

This clone came up a few times. This chain uses TRBV15 with TRBJ2-2; D call uncertain. The ends were cut back, 7 bases at V and 6 bases at J, with 15 bases in the middle. Germline-derived CDR1 and CDR2 are LNHNV and YYDKDF (reference sequence). The CDR3 loop spans 14 amino acids. CDR3 in amino acids: CATTRPVGSGELFF. CDR3 bases: TGTGCCACCACCCGCCCAGTTGGGTCCGGGGAGCTGTTTTTT.

Points on this clone: At the DNA level, this CDR3 is encoded by other sequences in the same sample as well. The chain joins TRBV19 to TRBJ2-6; TRBD2 is a possible D gene (6 bases). This CDR3 region has 14 residues. Trimming left V 7 bases short and J 4 bases short, with 11 bases between. Germline V gene lookup returns CDR1 LNHDA and CDR2 SQIVND (reference sequence). CDR3 in amino acids: CASTTGVGANVLTF. CDR3 nucleotides: TGTGCCAGTACCACGGGGGTAGGGGCCAACGTCCTGACTTTC.